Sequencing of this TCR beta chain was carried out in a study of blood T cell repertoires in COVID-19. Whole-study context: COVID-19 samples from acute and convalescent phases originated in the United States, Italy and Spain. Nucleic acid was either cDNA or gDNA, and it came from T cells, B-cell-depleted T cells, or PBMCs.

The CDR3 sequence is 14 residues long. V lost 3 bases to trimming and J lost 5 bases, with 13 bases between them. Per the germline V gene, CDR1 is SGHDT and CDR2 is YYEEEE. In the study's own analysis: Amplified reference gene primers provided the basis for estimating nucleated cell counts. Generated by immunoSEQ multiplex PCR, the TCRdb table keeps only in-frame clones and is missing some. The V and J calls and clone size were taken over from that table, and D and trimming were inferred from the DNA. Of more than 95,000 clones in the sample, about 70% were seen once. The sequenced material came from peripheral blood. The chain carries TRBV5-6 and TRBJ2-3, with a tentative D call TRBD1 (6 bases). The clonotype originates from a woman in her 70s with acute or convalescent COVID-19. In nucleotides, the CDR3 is TGTGCCAGCAGCTCTACAGGGCAGGAAGATACGCAGTATTTT. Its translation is CASSSTGQEDTQYF.